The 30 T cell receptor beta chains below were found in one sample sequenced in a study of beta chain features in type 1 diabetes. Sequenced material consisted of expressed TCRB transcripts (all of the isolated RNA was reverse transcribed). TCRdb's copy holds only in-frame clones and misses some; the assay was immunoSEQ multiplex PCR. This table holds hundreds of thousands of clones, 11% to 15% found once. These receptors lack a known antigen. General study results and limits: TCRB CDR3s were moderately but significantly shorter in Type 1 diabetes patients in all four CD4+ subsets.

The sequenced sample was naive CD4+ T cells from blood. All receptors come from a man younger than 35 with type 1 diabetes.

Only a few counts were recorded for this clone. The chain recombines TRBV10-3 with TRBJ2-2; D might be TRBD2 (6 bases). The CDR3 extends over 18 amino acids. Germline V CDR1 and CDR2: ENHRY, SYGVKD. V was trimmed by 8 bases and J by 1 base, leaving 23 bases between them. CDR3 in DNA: TGTGCCATCCCCTCAAGCAGCTCGCGGGATAGGAACACCGGGGAGCTGTTTTTT. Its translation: CAIPSSSSRDRNTGELFF.

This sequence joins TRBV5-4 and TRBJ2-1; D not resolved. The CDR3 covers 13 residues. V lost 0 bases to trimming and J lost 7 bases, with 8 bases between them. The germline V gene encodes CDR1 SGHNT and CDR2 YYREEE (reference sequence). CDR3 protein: CASSLASVNEQFF. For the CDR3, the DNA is TGTGCCAGCAGCTTGGCCAGCGTTAATGAGCAGTTCTTC.

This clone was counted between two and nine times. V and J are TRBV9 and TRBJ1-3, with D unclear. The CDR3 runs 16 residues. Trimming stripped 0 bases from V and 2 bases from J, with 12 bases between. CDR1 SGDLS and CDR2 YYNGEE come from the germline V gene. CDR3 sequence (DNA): TGTGCCAGCAGCGTAGGTCAAGGGTGGCCTGGAAACACCATATATTTT. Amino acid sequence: CASSVGQGWPGNTIYF.

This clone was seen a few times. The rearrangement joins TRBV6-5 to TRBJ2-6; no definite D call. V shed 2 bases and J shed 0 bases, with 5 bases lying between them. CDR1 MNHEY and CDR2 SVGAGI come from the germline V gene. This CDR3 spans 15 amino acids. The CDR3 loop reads CASSYTGSGANVLTF. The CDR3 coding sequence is TGTGCCAGCAGTTACACGGGCTCTGGGGCCAACGTCCTGACTTTC.

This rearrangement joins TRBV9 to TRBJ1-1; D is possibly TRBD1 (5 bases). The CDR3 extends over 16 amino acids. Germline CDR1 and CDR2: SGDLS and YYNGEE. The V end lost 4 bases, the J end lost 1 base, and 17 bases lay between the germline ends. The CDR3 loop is CASSIRGVLSNTEAFF. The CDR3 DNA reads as TGTGCCAGCAGCATCCGGGGCGTACTGTCGAACACTGAAGCTTTCTTT.

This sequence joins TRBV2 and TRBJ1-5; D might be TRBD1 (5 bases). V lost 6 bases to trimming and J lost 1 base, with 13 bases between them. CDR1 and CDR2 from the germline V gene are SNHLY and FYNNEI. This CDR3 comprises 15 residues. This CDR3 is CASRADGDSNQPQHF. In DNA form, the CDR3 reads TGTGCCAGCAGAGCGGATGGGGACAGCAATCAGCCCCAGCATTTT.

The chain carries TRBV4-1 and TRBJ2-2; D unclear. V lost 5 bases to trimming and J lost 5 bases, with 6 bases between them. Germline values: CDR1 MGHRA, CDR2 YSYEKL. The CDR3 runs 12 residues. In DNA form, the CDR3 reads TGCGCCAGCAGCGCATCAACCGGGGAGCTGTTTTTT. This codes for CASSASTGELFF.

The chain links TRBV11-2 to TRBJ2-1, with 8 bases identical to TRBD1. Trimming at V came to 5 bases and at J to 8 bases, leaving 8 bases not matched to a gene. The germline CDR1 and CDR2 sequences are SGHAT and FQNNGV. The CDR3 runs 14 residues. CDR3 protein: CASSKEDRVHEQFF. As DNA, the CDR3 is TGTGCCAGCAGCAAAGAGGACAGGGTGCATGAGCAGTTCTTC.

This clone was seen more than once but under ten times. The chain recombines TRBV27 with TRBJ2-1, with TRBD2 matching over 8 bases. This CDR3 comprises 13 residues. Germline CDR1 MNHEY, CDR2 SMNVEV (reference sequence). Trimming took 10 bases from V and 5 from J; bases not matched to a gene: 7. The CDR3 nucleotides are TGTGCCACCTCGGGGGGGGCGAACAATGAGCAGTTCTTC. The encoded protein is CATSGGANNEQFF.

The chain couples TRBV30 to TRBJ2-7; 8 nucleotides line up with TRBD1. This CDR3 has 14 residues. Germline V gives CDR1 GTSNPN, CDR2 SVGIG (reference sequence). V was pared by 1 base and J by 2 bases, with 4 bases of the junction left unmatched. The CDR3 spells CAWSGPGQAYEQYF. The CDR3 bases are TGTGCCTGGAGTGGACCGGGACAGGCCTACGAGCAGTACTTC.

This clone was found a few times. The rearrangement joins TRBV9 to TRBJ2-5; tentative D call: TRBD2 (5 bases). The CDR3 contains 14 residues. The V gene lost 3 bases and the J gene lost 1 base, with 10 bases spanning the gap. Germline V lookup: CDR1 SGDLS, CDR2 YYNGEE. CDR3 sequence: CASSGGPTQETQYF. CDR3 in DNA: TGTGCCAGCAGCGGCGGGCCCACCCAAGAGACCCAGTACTTC.

CDR3 loop: CASSRQGNYGYTF. CDR3 sequence (DNA): TGTGCCAGCAGCCGGCAGGGCAACTATGGCTACACCTTC. The chain combines TRBV7-2 with TRBJ1-2; D possibly corresponds to TRBD1 (5 bases). The CDR3 length is 13 residues. V dropped 5 bases and J dropped 2 bases, with 9 bases sitting between them. The V gene's germline CDR1 is SGHTA and CDR2 FQGNSA.

This CDR3 is CASQWDSYTDTQYF. In DNA, the CDR3 is TGTGCCAGCCAATGGGACAGCTACACAGATACGCAGTATTTT. This chain uses TRBV18 with TRBJ2-3; TRBD1 matches at 7 bases. This CDR3 has 14 amino acids. Per germline, CDR1 KGHSH and CDR2 LQKENI. The junction had 7 bases not matched to a gene; V was cut back by 8 bases and J by 2 bases.

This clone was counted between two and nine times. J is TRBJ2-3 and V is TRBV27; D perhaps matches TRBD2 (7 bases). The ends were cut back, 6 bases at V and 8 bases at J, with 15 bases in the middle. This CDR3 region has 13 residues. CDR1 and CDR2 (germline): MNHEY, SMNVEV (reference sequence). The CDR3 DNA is TGTGCCAGCAGGATAAACAGGGAGGGTACGCAGTATTTT. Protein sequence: CASRINREGTQYF.

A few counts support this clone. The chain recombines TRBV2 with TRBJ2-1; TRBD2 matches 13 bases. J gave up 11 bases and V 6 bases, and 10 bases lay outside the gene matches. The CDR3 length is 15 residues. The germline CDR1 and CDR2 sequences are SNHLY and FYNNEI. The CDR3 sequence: CASSDGTSGIMKQFF. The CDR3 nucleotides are TGTGCCAGCAGCGATGGGACTAGCGGGATCATGAAGCAGTTCTTC. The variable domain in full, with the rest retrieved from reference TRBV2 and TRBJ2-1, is EPEVTQTPSHQVTQMGQEVILRCVPISNHLYFYWYRQILGQKVEFLVSFYNNEISEKSEIFDDQFSVERPDGSNFTLKIRSTKLEDSAMYFCASSDGTSGIMKQFFGPGTRLTVL.

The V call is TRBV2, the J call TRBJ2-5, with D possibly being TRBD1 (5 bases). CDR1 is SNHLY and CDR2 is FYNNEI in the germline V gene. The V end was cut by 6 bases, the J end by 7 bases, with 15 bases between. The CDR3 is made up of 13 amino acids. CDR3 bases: TGTGCCAGCAGCCAGACAGAAATTGGGACCCAGTACTTC. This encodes CASSQTEIGTQYF.

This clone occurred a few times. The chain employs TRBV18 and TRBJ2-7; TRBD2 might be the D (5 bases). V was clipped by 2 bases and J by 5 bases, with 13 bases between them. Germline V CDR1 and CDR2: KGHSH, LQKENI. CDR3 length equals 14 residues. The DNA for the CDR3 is TGTGCCAGCTCACCAATTGCGGGTCGGGACGAGCAGTACTTC. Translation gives CASSPIAGRDEQYF.

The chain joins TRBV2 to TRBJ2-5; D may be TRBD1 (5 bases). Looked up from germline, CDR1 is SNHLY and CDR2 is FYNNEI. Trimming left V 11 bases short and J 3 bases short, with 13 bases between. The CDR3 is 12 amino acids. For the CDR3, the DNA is TGTGCCTCCGCCAGCAGGGAAGAGACCCAGTACTTC. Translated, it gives CASASREETQYF. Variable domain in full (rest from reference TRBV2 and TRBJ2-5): EPEVTQTPSHQVTQMGQEVILRCVPISNHLYFYWYRQILGQKVEFLVSFYNNEISEKSEIFDDQFSVERPDGSNFTLKIRSTKLEDSAMYFCASASREETQYFGPGTRLLVL.

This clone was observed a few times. This CDR3 is CASRTPSGTGWTGELFF. CDR3 DNA: TGTGCCAGCAGAACTCCTTCCGGGACAGGGTGGACCGGGGAGCTGTTTTTT. The chain links TRBV28 to TRBJ2-2, with 9 nucleotides matching TRBD1. Unmatched junction bases numbered 13, after V lost 6 bases and J lost 5 bases. The CDR3 spans 17 residues. Germline V gives CDR1 MDHEN, CDR2 SYDVKM.

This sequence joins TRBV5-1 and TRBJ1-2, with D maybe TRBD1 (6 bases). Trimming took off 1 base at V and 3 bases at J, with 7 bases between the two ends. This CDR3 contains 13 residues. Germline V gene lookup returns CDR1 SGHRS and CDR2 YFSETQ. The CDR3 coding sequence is TGCGCCAGCAGCTTGAGGACAGACTATGGCTACACCTTC. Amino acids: CASSLRTDYGYTF.

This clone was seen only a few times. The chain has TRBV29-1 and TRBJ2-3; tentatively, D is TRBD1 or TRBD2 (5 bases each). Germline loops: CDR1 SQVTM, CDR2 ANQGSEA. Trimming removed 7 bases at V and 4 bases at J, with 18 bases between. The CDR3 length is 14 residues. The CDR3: CSAPLGDFSDTQYF. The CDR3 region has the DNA TGCAGCGCTCCCCTGGGGGATTTCTCAGATACGCAGTATTTT.

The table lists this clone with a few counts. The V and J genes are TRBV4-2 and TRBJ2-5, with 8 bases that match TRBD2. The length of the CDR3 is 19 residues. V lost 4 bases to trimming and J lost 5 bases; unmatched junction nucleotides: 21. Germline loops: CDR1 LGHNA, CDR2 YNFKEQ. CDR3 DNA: TGTGCCAGCAGCCTTCCAGGGCCCGGAGGTGCGGGGGGCAGGGAGACCCAGTACTTC. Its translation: CASSLPGPGGAGGRETQYF.

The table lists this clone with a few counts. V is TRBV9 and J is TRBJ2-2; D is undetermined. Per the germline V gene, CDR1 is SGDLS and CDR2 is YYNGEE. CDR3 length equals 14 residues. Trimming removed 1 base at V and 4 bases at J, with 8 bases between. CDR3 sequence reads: CASSVNSLTGELFF. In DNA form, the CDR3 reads TGTGCCAGCAGCGTAAACAGCCTCACCGGGGAGCTGTTTTTT.

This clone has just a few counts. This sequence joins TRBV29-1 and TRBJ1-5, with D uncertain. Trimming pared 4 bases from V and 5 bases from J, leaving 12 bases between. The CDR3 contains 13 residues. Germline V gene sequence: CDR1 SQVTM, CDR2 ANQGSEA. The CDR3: CSVGVGRDQPQHF. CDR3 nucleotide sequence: TGCAGCGTTGGCGTCGGTCGGGATCAGCCCCAGCATTTT. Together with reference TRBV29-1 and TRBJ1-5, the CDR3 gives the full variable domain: SAVISQKPSRDICQRGTSLTIQCQVDSQVTMMFWYRQQPGQSLTLIATANQGSEATYESGFVIDKFPISRPNLTFSTLTVSNMSPEDSSIYLCSVGVGRDQPQHFGDGTRLSIL.

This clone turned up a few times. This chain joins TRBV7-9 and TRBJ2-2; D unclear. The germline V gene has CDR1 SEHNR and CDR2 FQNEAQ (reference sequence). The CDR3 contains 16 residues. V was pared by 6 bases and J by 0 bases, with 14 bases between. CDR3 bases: TGTGCCAGCAGGGCCCCTTCCTACGCGAACACCGGGGAGCTGTTTTTT. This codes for CASRAPSYANTGELFF.

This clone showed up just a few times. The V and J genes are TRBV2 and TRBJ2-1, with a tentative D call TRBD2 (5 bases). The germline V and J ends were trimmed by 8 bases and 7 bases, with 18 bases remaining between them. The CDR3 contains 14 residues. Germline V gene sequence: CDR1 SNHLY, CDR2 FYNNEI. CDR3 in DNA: TGTGCCAGCGGCCCTGGGAGACTCAATAATGAGCAGTTCTTC. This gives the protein CASGPGRLNNEQFF.

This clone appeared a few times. CDR3 sequence: CASSRGGSVEQYF. In DNA, the CDR3 is TGTGCCAGCAGCCGCGGGGGATCGGTCGAGCAGTACTTC. J is TRBJ2-7 and V is TRBV6-5, with 7 bases aligning to TRBD2. Germline CDR1 MNHEY, CDR2 SVGAGI. Trimming at V came to 6 bases and at J to 6 bases, leaving 8 bases not matched to a gene. The CDR3 spans 13 residues.

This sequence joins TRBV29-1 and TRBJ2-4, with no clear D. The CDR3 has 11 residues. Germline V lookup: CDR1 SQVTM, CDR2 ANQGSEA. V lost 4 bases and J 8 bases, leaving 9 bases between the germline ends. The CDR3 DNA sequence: TGCAGCGTTGTAGGGTCGGACATTCAGTACTTC. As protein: CSVVGSDIQYF. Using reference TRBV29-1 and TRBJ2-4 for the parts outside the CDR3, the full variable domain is SAVISQKPSRDICQRGTSLTIQCQVDSQVTMMFWYRQQPGQSLTLIATANQGSEATYESGFVIDKFPISRPNLTFSTLTVSNMSPEDSSIYLCSVVGSDIQYFGAGTRLSVL.

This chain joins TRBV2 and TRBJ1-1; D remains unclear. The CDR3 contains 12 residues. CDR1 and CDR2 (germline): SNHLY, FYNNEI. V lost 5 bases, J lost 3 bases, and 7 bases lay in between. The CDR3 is CASSMEYTEAFF. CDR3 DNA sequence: TGTGCCAGCAGTATGGAGTACACTGAAGCTTTCTTT.

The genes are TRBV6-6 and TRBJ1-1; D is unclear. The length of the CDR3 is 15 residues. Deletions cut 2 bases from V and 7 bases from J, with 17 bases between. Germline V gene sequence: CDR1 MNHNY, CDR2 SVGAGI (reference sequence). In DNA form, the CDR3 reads TGTGCCAGCAGTTACGCGTCCGCACGGAGAGGTGAAGCTTTCTTT. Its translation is CASSYASARRGEAFF.